The T cell receptor beta chain described here comes from a study of cytomegalovirus exposure and HLA in healthy donors. Study information: The roughly 130 validation repertoires, a later analysis reported, used the same platform as the 550 to 700 repertoires from the first cohort. Study observations and caveats: Researchers counted approximately 160 TCR beta chains as cytomegalovirus-associated. According to a subsequent analysis, TCR clusters identified in the first cohort showed a tendency to co-occur across the 110 or so validation repertoires.

This clone was seen only a few times. Its antigen is currently unknown. Here immunoSEQ multiplex PCR was the method, and the copy in TCRdb shows in-frame clones only, minus some. Of 250,000 to 400,000 clones listed, roughly 88% are singletons. The source of this sequence is a man aged 25 to 45 in good health and CMV-seronegative. Source material: PBMCs.

The CDR3, as DNA: TGTGCCCACGATGGGGACAGGGTGAATTCACCCCTCCACTTT. Translation gives CAHDGDRVNSPLHF. V gene TRBV7-6 combines with J gene TRBJ1-6, with 9 bases aligning to TRBD1. Looked up from germline, CDR1 is SGHVS and CDR2 is FNYEAQ. The CDR3 spans 14 residues. V lost 11 bases to trimming and J lost 7 bases; unmatched junction nucleotides: 9.